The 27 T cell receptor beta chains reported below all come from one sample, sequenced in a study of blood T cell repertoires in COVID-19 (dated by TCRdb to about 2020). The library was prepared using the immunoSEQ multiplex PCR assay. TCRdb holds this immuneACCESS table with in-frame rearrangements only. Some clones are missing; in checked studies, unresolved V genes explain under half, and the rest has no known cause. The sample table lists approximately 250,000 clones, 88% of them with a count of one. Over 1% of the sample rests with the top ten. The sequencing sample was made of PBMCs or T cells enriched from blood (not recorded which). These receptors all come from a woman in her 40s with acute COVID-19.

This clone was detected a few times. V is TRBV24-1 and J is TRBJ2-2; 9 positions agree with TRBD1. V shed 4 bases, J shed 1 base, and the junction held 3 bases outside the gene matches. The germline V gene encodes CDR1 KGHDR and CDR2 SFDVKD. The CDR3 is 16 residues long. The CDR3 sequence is CATSEEGQGNTGELFF. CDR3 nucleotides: TGTGCCACCAGTGAAGAGGGACAGGGGAACACCGGGGAGCTGTTTTTT.

The CDR3 protein is CASSIDRGNTQYF. DNA of the CDR3: TGTGCCAGTAGTATAGATAGGGGGAATACGCAGTATTTT. The chain is built from TRBV19 and TRBJ2-3; D perhaps matches TRBD1 (6 bases). CDR1 LNHDA and CDR2 SQIVND come from the germline V gene (reference sequence). The CDR3 sequence is 13 residues long. Between the trimmed V and J ends, which lost 0 bases and 7 bases, there was a span of 8 bases.

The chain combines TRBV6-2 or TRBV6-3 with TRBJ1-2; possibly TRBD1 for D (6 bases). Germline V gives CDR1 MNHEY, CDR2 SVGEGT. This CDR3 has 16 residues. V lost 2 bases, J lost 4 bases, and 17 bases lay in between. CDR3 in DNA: TGTGCCAGCAGTTACGCCCGACAGGCCTGGGGCTATGGCTACACCTTC. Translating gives CASSYARQAWGYGYTF.

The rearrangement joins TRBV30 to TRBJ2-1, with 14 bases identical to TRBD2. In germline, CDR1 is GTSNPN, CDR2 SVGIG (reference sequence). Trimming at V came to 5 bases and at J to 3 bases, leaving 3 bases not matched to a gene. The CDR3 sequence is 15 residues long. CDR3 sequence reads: CAWHGTSGSYNEQFF. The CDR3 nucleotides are TGTGCCTGGCATGGGACTAGCGGGAGCTACAATGAGCAGTTCTTC.

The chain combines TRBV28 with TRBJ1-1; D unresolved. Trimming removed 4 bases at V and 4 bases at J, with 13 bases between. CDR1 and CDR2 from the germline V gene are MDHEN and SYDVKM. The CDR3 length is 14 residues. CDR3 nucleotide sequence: TGTGCCAGCAGTTCGTGGCGACGGGTCACTGAAGCTTTCTTT. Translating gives CASSSWRRVTEAFF.

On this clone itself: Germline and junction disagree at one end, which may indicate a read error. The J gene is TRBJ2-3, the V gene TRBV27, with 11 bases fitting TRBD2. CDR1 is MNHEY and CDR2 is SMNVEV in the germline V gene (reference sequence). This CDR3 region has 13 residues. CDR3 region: CASSLLVSGRANF. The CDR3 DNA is TGTGCCAGCAGTTTATTGGTTAGCGGGAGGGCCAATTTT.

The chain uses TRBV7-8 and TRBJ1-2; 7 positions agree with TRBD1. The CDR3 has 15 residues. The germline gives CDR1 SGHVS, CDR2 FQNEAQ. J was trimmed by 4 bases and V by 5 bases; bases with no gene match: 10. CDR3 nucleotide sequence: TGTGCCAGCAGCAGGGGACAGTTTGGACGCTATGGCTACACCTTC. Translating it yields CASSRGQFGRYGYTF.

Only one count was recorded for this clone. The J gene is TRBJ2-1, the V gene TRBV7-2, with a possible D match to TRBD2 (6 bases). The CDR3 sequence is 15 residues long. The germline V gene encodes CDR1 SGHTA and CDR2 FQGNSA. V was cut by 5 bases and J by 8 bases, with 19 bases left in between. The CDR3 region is CASSRDSITADEQFF. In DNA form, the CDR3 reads TGTGCCAGCAGCCGGGACTCCATCACTGCCGATGAGCAGTTCTTC.

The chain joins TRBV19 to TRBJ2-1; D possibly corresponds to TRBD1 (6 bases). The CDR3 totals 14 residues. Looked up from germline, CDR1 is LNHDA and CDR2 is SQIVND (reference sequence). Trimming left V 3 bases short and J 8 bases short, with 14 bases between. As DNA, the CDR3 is TGTGCCAGTAGTATTCAGGGGATCGGGGATGAGCAGTTCTTC. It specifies CASSIQGIGDEQFF.

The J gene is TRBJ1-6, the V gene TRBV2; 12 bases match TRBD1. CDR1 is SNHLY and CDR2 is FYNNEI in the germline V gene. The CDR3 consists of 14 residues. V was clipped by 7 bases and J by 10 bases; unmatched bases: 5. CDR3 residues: CASNPGQGASPLHF. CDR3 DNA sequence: TGTGCCAGCAACCCGGGACAGGGGGCATCACCCCTCCACTTT.

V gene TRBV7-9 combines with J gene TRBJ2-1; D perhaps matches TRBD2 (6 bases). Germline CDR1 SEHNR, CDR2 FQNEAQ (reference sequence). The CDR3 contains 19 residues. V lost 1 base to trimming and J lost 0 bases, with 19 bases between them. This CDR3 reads CASSLVAGLRGSSYNEQFF. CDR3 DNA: TGTGCCAGCAGCTTAGTTGCAGGACTACGAGGGAGCTCCTACAATGAGCAGTTCTTC.

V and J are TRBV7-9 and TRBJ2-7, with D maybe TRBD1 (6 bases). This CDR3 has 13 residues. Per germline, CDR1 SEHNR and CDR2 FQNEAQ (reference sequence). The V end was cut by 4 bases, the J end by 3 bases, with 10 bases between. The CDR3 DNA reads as TGTGCCAGCAGCTCAGGGGACCGCTACGAGCAGTACGTC. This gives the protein CASSSGDRYEQYV.

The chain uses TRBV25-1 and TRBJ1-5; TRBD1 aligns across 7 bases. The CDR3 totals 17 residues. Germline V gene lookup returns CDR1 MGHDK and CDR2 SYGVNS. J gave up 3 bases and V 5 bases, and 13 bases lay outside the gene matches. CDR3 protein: CASSSATGYDVNQPQHF. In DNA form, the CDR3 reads TGTGCCAGCAGTTCCGCGACAGGGTATGATGTCAATCAGCCCCAGCATTTT.

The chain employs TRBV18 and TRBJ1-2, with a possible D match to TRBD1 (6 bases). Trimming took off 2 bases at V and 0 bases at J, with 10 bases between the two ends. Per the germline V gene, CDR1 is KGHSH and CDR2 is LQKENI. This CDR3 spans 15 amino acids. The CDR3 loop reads CASSPRQEANYGYTF. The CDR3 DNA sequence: TGTGCCAGCTCACCAAGACAGGAGGCTAACTATGGCTACACCTTC.

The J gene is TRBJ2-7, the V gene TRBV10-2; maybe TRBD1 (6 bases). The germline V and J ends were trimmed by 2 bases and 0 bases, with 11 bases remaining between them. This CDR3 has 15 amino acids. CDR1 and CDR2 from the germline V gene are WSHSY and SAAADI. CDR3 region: CASSEAGQSSYEQYV. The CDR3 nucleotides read TGCGCCAGCAGTGAGGCAGGACAGAGCTCCTACGAGCAGTACGTC.

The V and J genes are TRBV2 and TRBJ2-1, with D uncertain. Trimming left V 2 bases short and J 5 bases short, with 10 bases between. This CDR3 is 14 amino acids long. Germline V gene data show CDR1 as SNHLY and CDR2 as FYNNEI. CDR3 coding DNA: TGTGCCAGCAGTGAACTATCCCTGGACAATGAGCAGTTCTTC. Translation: CASSELSLDNEQFF.

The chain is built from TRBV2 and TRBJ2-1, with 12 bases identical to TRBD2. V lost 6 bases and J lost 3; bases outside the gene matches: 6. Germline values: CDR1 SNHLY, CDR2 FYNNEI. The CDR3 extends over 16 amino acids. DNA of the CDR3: TGTGCCAGCAGCGACGCTAGCGGGAGGGGCTACAATGAGCAGTTCTTC. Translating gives CASSDASGRGYNEQFF. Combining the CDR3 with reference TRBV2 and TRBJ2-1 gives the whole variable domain EPEVTQTPSHQVTQMGQEVILRCVPISNHLYFYWYRQILGQKVEFLVSFYNNEISEKSEIFDDQFSVERPDGSNFTLKIRSTKLEDSAMYFCASSDASGRGYNEQFFGPGTRLTVL.

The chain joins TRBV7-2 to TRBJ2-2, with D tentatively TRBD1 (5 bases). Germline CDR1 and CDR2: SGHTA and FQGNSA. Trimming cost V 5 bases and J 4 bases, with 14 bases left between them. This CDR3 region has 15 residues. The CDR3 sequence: CASSRQGPSTGELFF. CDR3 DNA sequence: TGTGCCAGCAGCCGCCAGGGTCCGAGCACCGGGGAGCTGTTTTTT.

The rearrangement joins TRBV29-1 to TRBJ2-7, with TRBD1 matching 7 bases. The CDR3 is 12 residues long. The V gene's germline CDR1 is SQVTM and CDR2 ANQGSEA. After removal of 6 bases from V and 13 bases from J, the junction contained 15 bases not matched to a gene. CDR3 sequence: CSVGNNRGPTYV. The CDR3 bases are TGCAGCGTGGGGAATAACAGGGGCCCTACCTACGTC.

CDR3 sequence reads: CASSELSGVPTNEKLFF. Written as DNA, the CDR3 is TGTGCCAGCAGTGAACTCTCCGGAGTTCCGACTAATGAAAAACTGTTTTTT. The V call is TRBV6-1, the J call TRBJ1-4; no definite D call. V lost 2 bases, J lost 2 bases, and 15 bases lay in between. In germline, CDR1 is MNHNS, CDR2 SASEGT. The length of the CDR3 is 17 residues.

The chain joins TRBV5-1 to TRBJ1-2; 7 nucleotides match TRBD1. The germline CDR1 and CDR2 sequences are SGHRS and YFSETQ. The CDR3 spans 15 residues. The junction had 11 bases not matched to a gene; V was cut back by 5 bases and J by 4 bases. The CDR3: CASSKLGGGSYGYTF. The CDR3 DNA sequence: TGCGCCAGCAGTAAGTTAGGAGGGGGCAGCTATGGCTACACCTTC. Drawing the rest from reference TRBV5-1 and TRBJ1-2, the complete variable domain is KAGVTQTPRYLIKTRGQQVTLSCSPISGHRSVSWYQQTPGQGLQFLFEYFSETQRNKGNFPGRFSGRQFSNSRSEMNVSTLELGDSALYLCASSKLGGGSYGYTFGSGTRLTVV.

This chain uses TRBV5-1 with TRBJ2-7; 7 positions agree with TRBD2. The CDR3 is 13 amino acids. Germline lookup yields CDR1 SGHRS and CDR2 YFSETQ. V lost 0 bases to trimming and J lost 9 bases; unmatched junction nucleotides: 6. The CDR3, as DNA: TGCGCCAGCAGCTTGGTCGGGAGGTCGGCGCAGTACTTC. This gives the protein CASSLVGRSAQYF.

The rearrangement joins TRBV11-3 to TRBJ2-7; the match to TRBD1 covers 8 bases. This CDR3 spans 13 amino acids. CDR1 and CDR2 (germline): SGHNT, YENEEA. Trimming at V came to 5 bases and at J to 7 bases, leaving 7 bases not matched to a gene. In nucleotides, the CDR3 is TGTGCCAGCAGCATCCAGGGGGCGGGGGAGCAGTACGTC. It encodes CASSIQGAGEQYV.

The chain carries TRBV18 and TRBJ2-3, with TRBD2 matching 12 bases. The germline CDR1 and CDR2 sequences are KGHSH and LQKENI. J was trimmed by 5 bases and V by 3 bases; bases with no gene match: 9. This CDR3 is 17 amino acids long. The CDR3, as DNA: TGTGCCAGCTCACCTGGGACTAGCGGGTCGGGCCAAGATACGCAGTATTTT. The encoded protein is CASSPGTSGSGQDTQYF.

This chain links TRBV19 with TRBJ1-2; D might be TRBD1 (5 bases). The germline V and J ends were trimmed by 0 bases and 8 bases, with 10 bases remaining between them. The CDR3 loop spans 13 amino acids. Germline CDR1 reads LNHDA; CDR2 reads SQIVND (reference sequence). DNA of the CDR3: TGTGCCAGTAGTATAGAGGACATCGTCGGCTACACCTTC. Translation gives CASSIEDIVGYTF.

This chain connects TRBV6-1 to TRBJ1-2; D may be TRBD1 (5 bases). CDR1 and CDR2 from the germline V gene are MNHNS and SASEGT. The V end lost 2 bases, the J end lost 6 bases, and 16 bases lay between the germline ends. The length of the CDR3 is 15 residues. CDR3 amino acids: CASSERPGGLNGYTF. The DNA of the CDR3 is TGTGCCAGCAGTGAACGACCGGGGGGTTTGAATGGCTACACCTTC.

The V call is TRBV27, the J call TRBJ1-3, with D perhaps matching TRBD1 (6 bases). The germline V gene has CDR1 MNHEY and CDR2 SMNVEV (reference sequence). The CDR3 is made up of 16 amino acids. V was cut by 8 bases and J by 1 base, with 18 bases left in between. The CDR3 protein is CASSRGGGLSGNTIYF. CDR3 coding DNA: TGTGCCAGCTCCCGTGGGGGGGGCTTATCTGGAAACACCATATATTTT.